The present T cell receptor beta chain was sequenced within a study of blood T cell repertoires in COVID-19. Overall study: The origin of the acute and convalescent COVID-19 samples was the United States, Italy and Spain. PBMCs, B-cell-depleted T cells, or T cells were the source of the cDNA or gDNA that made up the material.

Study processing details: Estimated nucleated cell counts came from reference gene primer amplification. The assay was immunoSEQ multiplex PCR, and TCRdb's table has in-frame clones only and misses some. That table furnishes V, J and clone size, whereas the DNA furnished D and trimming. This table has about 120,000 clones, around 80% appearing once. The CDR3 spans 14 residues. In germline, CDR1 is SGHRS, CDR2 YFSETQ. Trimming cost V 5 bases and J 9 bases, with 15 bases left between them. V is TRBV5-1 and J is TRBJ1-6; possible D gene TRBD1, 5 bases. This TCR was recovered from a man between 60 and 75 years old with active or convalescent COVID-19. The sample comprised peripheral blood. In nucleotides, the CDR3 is TGCGCCAGCAGGAGTTGGCAGGACACTTCACCCCTCCACTTT. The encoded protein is CASRSWQDTSPLHF. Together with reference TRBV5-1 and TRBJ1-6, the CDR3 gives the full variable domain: KAGVTQTPRYLIKTRGQQVTLSCSPISGHRSVSWYQQTPGQGLQFLFEYFSETQRNKGNFPGRFSGRQFSNSRSEMNVSTLELGDSALYLCASRSWQDTSPLHFGNGTRLTVT.